The 23 T cell receptor beta chains listed next were all sequenced from one sample in a study of siplizumab effects on memory and regulatory T cells. Here immunoSEQ multiplex PCR was the method, and the copy in TCRdb shows in-frame clones only, minus some. The table has about 70,000 clones, about 87% seen once. Sequencing input: Tregs sorted from blood. Receptors originate from a human donor in good health.

The chain couples TRBV6-5 to TRBJ1-2, with D uncertain. Germline V CDR1 and CDR2: MNHEY, SVGAGI. The CDR3 contains 12 residues. The ends were cut back, 5 bases at V and 7 bases at J, with 11 bases in the middle. The CDR3 reads CASSAVGSGYTF. Here the CDR3 DNA reads TGTGCCAGCAGTGCGGTGGGTAGTGGCTACACCTTC.

V gene TRBV5-6 combines with J gene TRBJ1-6; 9 bases align to TRBD1. Germline CDR1 is SGHDT and CDR2 is YYEEEE. With 6 bases clipped from V and 7 bases from J, the junction kept 5 bases outside the gene matches. The CDR3 is made up of 14 amino acids. CDR3 nucleotide sequence: TGTGCCAGCACCGAACAGGGGGCGAATTCACCCCTCCACTTT. Translating gives CASTEQGANSPLHF.

The chain combines TRBV6-6 with TRBJ2-7, with D maybe TRBD2 (5 bases). Per germline, CDR1 MNHNY and CDR2 SVGAGI (reference sequence). V was clipped by 4 bases and J by 7 bases, with 11 bases between them. This CDR3 comprises 12 residues. The DNA for the CDR3 is TGTGCCAGCAGTTCCCCGACGGGAGAGCAGTACTTC. Translation gives CASSSPTGEQYF.

The chain recombines TRBV14 with TRBJ2-5; no firm D call. V lost 2 bases, J lost 7 bases, and 11 bases lay in between. The CDR3 is 13 residues long. Germline V gives CDR1 SGHDN, CDR2 FVKESK. This chain's CDR3 is CASSQSKSWTQYF. The CDR3 DNA follows: TGTGCCAGCAGCCAATCCAAGTCGTGGACCCAGTACTTC.

This clone showed up just once. The chain combines TRBV9 with TRBJ2-5; TRBD2 aligns across 10 bases. From germline, CDR1 is SGDLS and CDR2 YYNGEE. The CDR3 length is 17 residues. J was trimmed by 4 bases and V by 3 bases; bases with no gene match: 12. For the CDR3, the DNA is TGTGCCAGCAGCGAGACTAGCGGGTGGGGATTTCGAGAGACCCAGTACTTC. This sequence encodes CASSETSGWGFRETQYF.

V and J are TRBV6-1 and TRBJ1-2; D uncertain. CDR1 MNHNS and CDR2 SASEGT come from the germline V gene. The CDR3 is 13 amino acids. Trimming took off 7 bases at V and 11 bases at J, with 20 bases between the two ends. As DNA, the CDR3 is TGTGCCAGCACCACACGGATTTGGGGAGGTTACACCTTC. Its protein is CASTTRIWGGYTF.

V and J are TRBV18 and TRBJ1-5; D is perhaps TRBD1 (6 bases). The CDR3 contains 13 residues. From germline, CDR1 is KGHSH and CDR2 LQKENI. Trimming cost V 4 bases and J 3 bases, with 7 bases left between them. The CDR3 nucleotides are TGTGCCAGCTCACGGGACATCAATCAGCCCCAGCATTTT. The encoded protein is CASSRDINQPQHF. The whole variable domain, remainder taken from reference TRBV18 and TRBJ1-5, is NAGVMQNPRHLVRRRGQEARLRCSPMKGHSHVYWYRQLPEEGLKFMVYLQKENIIDESGMPKERFSAEFPKEGPSILRIQQVVRGDSAAYFCASSRDINQPQHFGDGTRLSIL.

CDR3 sequence (DNA): TGTGCCAGCCGGACAGTATCCCCCTACGAGCAGTACTTC. Translating gives CASRTVSPYEQYF. This rearrangement joins TRBV6-1 to TRBJ2-7; possible D gene TRBD1, 6 bases. V was pared by 8 bases and J by 2 bases, with 13 bases between. Germline CDR1 reads MNHNS; CDR2 reads SASEGT. The CDR3 is made up of 13 amino acids.

The chain carries TRBV11-3 and TRBJ1-2, with D unclear. The V and J ends lost 1 base and 5 bases respectively, with 14 bases between them. The CDR3 is made up of 15 amino acids. The V gene's germline CDR1 is SGHNT and CDR2 YENEEA. The CDR3 protein is CASSLASTGLYGYTF. Written as DNA, the CDR3 is TGTGCCAGCAGCTTAGCCTCGACTGGACTATATGGCTACACCTTC. The full variable domain, in which reference TRBV11-3 and TRBJ1-2 provide the parts outside the CDR3, is EAGVVQSPRYKIIEKKQPVAFWCNPISGHNTLYWYLQNLGQGPELLIRYENEEAVDDSQLPKDRFSAERLKGVDSTLKIQPAELGDSAVYLCASSLASTGLYGYTFGSGTRLTVV.

The CDR3 spells CSVERQNQETQYF. CDR3 DNA sequence: TGCAGCGTTGAAAGGCAAAACCAAGAGACCCAGTACTTC. The chain combines TRBV29-1 with TRBJ2-5, with unresolved D. V lost 2 bases and J lost 0, with 7 bases in between. The CDR3 runs 13 residues. Germline V CDR1 and CDR2: SQVTM, ANQGSEA.

In its sample, this clone was seen once. The CDR3 coding sequence is TGTGCCAGCAGCACCGGACTAGCAATAGCCAAAAACATTCAGTACTTC. Translating it yields CASSTGLAIAKNIQYF. The J gene is TRBJ2-4, the V gene TRBV11-3; 8 bases fit TRBD2. The CDR3 sequence is 16 residues long. Looked up from germline, CDR1 is SGHNT and CDR2 is YENEEA. V lost 5 bases and J lost 0; bases outside the gene matches: 6. Complete variable domain (other parts from reference TRBV11-3 and TRBJ2-4): EAGVVQSPRYKIIEKKQPVAFWCNPISGHNTLYWYLQNLGQGPELLIRYENEEAVDDSQLPKDRFSAERLKGVDSTLKIQPAELGDSAVYLCASSTGLAIAKNIQYFGAGTRLSVL.

The rearrangement joins TRBV30 to TRBJ2-5; 7 bases agree with TRBD2. The junction had 17 bases not matched to a gene; V was cut back by 2 bases and J by 5 bases. Germline values: CDR1 GTSNPN, CDR2 SVGIG (reference sequence). The length of the CDR3 is 17 residues. The CDR3 DNA sequence: TGTGCCTGGAGTTGGTATTGGGGAGGGCGAAAAGGGGAGACCCAGTACTTC. It yields the protein CAWSWYWGGRKGETQYF. Based on the CDR3 plus reference TRBV30 and TRBJ2-5, the full variable domain is SQTIHQWPATLVQPVGSPLSLECTVEGTSNPNLYWYRQAAGRGLQLLFYSVGIGQISSEVPQNLSASRPQDRQFILSSKKLLLSDSGFYLCAWSWYWGGRKGETQYFGPGTRLLVL.

This chain links TRBV5-5 with TRBJ1-5; possible D gene TRBD1, 5 bases. The CDR3 has 16 amino acids. Per the germline V gene, CDR1 is SGHKS and CDR2 is YYEKEE (reference sequence). V was clipped by 2 bases and J by 4 bases, with 16 bases between them. CDR3 region: CASSFWAGLGNQPQHF. CDR3 coding DNA: TGTGCCAGCAGCTTCTGGGCAGGGTTGGGGAATCAGCCCCAGCATTTT.

The J gene is TRBJ1-2, the V gene TRBV5-6; tentatively, D is TRBD1 (6 bases). Trimming pared 5 bases from V and 8 bases from J, leaving 25 bases between. Germline V gene sequence: CDR1 SGHDT, CDR2 YYEEEE. The CDR3 sequence is 16 residues long. CDR3 nucleotides: TGTGCCAGCAGTCGAGGTCTACGGACAGCGTCCGACGGCTACACCTTC. Amino acid sequence: CASSRGLRTASDGYTF.

The chain combines TRBV18 with TRBJ1-1, with TRBD1 as a possible D gene (6 bases). Trimming cost V 1 base and J 1 base, with 13 bases left between them. CDR1 and CDR2 (germline): KGHSH, LQKENI. The CDR3 runs 16 residues. In DNA, the CDR3 is TGTGCCAGCTCACCACGGGGCCAGGGGTCGAACACTGAAGCTTTCTTT. Its translation is CASSPRGQGSNTEAFF.

The chain uses TRBV19 and TRBJ1-1, with 9 bases aligning to TRBD1. The CDR3 has 13 residues. The junction had 4 bases not matched to a gene; V was cut back by 6 bases and J by 5 bases. CDR1 and CDR2 from the germline V gene are LNHDA and SQIVND (reference sequence). The CDR3 loop is CASSRQGETEAFF. DNA of the CDR3: TGTGCCAGTAGCAGACAGGGGGAGACTGAAGCTTTCTTT.

The chain is built from TRBV11-1 and TRBJ2-7, with 7 positions matching TRBD1. CDR3 length equals 16 residues. V trimming: 4 bases; J trimming: 2 bases; junction bases outside the gene matches: 11. The V gene's germline CDR1 is SGHAT and CDR2 FQDESV (reference sequence). This chain's CDR3 is CASSSTAGTATYEQYF. CDR3 bases: TGTGCCAGCAGCTCTACCGCCGGGACAGCAACCTACGAGCAGTACTTC.

This clone showed up just once. The CDR3 sequence: CASSQPLSTSGRTNTGELFF. In nucleotides, the CDR3 is TGCGCCAGCAGCCAGCCCTTGTCGACTAGCGGGAGGACGAACACCGGGGAGCTGTTTTTT. The rearrangement links TRBV4-3 to TRBJ2-2; TRBD2 agrees at 13 bases. The CDR3 runs to 20 residues. Per the germline V gene, CDR1 is LGHNA and CDR2 is YSLEER. The V and J ends lost 3 bases and 0 bases, in that order; junction bases with no gene match: 10.

The chain employs TRBV6-5 and TRBJ2-5, with 10 positions matching TRBD2. CDR1 and CDR2 (germline): MNHEY, SVGAGI. The V and J ends lost 2 bases and 1 base, in that order; junction bases with no gene match: 4. This CDR3 region has 16 residues. This CDR3 reads CASSYVSGRIQETQYF. In DNA form, the CDR3 reads TGTGCCAGCAGTTACGTTAGCGGGAGGATCCAAGAGACCCAGTACTTC.

The chain recombines TRBV18 with TRBJ1-1, with D uncertain. From germline, CDR1 is KGHSH and CDR2 LQKENI. This CDR3 region has 14 residues. V lost 3 bases and J 0 bases, leaving 8 bases between the germline ends. CDR3 region: CASSPTKMNTEAFF. The DNA for the CDR3 is TGTGCCAGCTCACCCACAAAGATGAACACTGAAGCTTTCTTT.

The chain employs TRBV18 and TRBJ1-1; D unclear. The germline V gene has CDR1 KGHSH and CDR2 LQKENI. V lost 1 base to trimming and J lost 10 bases, with 7 bases between them. The CDR3 covers 11 residues. The chain's CDR3 is CASSPRGPAFF. CDR3 sequence (DNA): TGTGCCAGCTCACCACGCGGTCCAGCTTTCTTT.

For the CDR3, the DNA is TGTGCCAGCAGCCCGTCCCTAGTGGCAGATACGCAGTATTTT. Protein sequence: CASSPSLVADTQYF. The chain joins TRBV7-9 to TRBJ2-3; D gene ambiguous. CDR1 is SEHNR and CDR2 is FQNEAQ in the germline V gene (reference sequence). Trimming removed 5 bases at V and 4 bases at J, with 13 bases between. This CDR3 contains 14 residues.

The chain couples TRBV15 to TRBJ2-1; D might be TRBD2 (6 bases). Germline V gives CDR1 LNHNV, CDR2 YYDKDF (reference sequence). Trimming stripped 5 bases from V and 3 bases from J, with 20 bases between. CDR3 size: 17 residues. CDR3 in amino acids: CATSLATGTYVYNEQFF. DNA of the CDR3: TGTGCCACCAGCCTTGCTACCGGGACTTATGTCTACAATGAGCAGTTCTTC.